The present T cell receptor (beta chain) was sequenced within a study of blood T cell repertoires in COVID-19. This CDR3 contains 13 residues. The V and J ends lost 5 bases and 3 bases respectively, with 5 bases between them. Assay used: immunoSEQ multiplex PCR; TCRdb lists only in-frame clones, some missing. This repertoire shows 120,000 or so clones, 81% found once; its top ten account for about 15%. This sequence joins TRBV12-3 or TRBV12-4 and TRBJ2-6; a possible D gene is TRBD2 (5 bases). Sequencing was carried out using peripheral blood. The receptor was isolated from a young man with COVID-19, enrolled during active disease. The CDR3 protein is CASSRDGANVLTF. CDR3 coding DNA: TGTGCCAGCAGTCGGGATGGGGCCAACGTCCTGACTTTC.